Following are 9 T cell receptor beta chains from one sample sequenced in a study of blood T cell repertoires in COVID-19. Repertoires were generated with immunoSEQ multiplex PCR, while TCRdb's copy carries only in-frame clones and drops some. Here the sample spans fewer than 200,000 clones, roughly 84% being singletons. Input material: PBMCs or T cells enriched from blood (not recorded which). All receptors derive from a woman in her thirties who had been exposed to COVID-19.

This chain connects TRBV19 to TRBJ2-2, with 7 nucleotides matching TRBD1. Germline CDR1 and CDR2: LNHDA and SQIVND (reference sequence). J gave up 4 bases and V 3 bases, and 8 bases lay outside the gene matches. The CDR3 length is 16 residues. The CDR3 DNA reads TGTGCCAGTAGTATCCCGGACAGGCTAGTCACCGGGGAGCTGTTTTTT. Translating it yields CASSIPDRLVTGELFF.

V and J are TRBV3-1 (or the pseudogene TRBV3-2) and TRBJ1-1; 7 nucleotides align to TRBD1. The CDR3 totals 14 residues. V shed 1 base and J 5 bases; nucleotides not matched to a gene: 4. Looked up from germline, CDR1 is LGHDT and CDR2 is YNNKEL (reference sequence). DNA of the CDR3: TGTGCCAGCAGCCAAGTTACAGGGGAAACTGAAGCTTTCTTT. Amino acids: CASSQVTGETEAFF.

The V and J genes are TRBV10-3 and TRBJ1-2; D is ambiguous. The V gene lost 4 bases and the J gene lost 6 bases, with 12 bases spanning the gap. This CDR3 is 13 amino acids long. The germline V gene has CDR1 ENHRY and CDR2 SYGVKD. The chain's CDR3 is CAISVGQEDGYTF. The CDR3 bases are TGTGCCATCAGTGTTGGGCAGGAAGATGGCTACACCTTC.

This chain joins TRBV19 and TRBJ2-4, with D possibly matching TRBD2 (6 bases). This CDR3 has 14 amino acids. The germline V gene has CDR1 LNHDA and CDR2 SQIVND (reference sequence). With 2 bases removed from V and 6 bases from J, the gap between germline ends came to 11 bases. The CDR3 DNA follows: TGTGCCAGTAGTATACCGGCCGGGGGAAACATTCAGTACTTC. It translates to CASSIPAGGNIQYF.

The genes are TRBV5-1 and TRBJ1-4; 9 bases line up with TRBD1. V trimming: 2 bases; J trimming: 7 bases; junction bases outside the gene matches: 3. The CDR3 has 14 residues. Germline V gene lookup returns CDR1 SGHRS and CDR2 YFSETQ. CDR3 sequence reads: CASSFATGGEKLFF. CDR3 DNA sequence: TGCGCCAGCAGCTTTGCGACAGGGGGTGAAAAACTGTTTTTT.

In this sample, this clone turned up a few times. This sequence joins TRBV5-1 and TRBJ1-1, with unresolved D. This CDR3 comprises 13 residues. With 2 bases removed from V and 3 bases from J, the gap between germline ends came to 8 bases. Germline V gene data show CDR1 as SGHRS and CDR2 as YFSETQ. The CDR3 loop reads CASSFNSDTEAFF. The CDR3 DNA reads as TGCGCCAGCAGCTTTAACTCGGACACTGAAGCTTTCTTT.

The chain's CDR3 is CASSQPDNSGADTEAFF. In nucleotides, the CDR3 is TGCGCCAGCAGCCAACCAGACAACTCAGGGGCAGACACTGAAGCTTTCTTT. J is TRBJ1-1 and V is TRBV4-1, with a tentative D call TRBD1 (6 bases). The CDR3 totals 17 residues. CDR1 is MGHRA and CDR2 is YSYEKL in the germline V gene. V shed 2 bases and J shed 3 bases, with 19 bases lying between them.

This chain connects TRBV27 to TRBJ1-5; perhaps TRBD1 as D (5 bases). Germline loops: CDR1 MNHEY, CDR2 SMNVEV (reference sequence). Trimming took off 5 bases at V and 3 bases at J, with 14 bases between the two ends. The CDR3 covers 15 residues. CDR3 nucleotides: TGTGCCAGCAGTCCAACCACAGGTCTCAATCAGCCCCAGCATTTT. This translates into CASSPTTGLNQPQHF.

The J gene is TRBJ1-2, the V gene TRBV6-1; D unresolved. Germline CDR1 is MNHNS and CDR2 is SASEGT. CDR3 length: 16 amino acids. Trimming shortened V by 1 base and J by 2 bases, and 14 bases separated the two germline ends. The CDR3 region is CASSEGLWAKNYGYTF. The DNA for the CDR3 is TGTGCCAGCAGTGAAGGGTTATGGGCCAAAAACTATGGCTACACCTTC.